Below, 15 T cell receptor beta chains from the same sample are listed, as sequenced in a study of cytomegalovirus exposure and HLA in healthy donors. PCR used 60 Vbeta primers and 13 Jbeta primers. The table came from immunoSEQ multiplex PCR; TCRdb's copy has only in-frame clones and leaves some out. The sample consists of about 160,000 clones, more than 60% of them appearing once. Sequenced material: PBMCs. These receptors came from a woman in her 30s in good health and CMV-seronegative.

The chain links TRBV5-8 to TRBJ1-2; unclear D gene. With 6 bases removed from V and 5 bases from J, the gap between germline ends came to 17 bases. This CDR3 is 14 amino acids long. Per the germline V gene, CDR1 is SGHTS and CDR2 is YDEGEE. This CDR3 reads CASTSKISGYGYTF. The CDR3 DNA sequence: TGTGCCAGCACCTCGAAAATAAGCGGGTATGGCTACACCTTC.

The rearrangement uses TRBV30 and TRBJ1-1, with D tentatively TRBD1 (5 bases). The V and J ends lost 4 bases and 1 base respectively, with 13 bases between them. The CDR3 is 14 residues long. CDR1 and CDR2 (germline): GTSNPN, SVGIG (reference sequence). CDR3 sequence (DNA): TGTGCCTGGAATCAGGGATGGGGGAACACTGAAGCTTTCTTT. It is translated as CAWNQGWGNTEAFF.

As regards this clone: At one boundary the junction diverges from the germline segment, which might be a read error. The V gene is TRBV7-9, the J gene TRBJ1-1, with D hard to call. CDR3 size: 16 residues. Looked up from germline, CDR1 is SEHNR and CDR2 is FQNEAQ (reference sequence). The CDR3 DNA is TGTTCCAGCAGCCGGACGGGGTTTCTAATGAACACTGAAGCTTTCTTT. This translates into CSSSRTGFLMNTEAFF.

The chain is built from TRBV5-4 and TRBJ1-2; D not certain. The CDR3 is 14 residues long. The germline gives CDR1 SGHNT, CDR2 YYREEE (reference sequence). V was shortened by 3 bases and J by 0 bases, with 9 bases between the two germline ends. As DNA, the CDR3 is TGTGCCAGCAGCTCCCCGACTGCTAACTATGGCTACACCTTC. This sequence encodes CASSSPTANYGYTF.

The chain couples TRBV5-4 to TRBJ1-1, with TRBD1 as a possible D gene (6 bases). The V end lost 0 bases, the J end lost 8 bases, and 11 bases lay between the germline ends. The germline gives CDR1 SGHNT, CDR2 YYREEE (reference sequence). CDR3 length equals 13 residues. The CDR3 bases are TGTGCCAGCAGCTTGGTTTTAGGGACAGAAGCTTTCTTT. It is translated as CASSLVLGTEAFF.

V and J are TRBV6-1 and TRBJ1-2; no definite D call. Between the trimmed V and J ends, which lost 8 bases and 1 base, there was a span of 14 bases. The CDR3 contains 14 residues. The germline V gene encodes CDR1 MNHNS and CDR2 SASEGT. The CDR3 coding sequence is TGTGCCAGCGCAGATTCCGGGATTAACTATGGCTACACCTTC. This codes for CASADSGINYGYTF.

The chain employs TRBV7-6 and TRBJ1-1; maybe TRBD1 (6 bases). The CDR3 runs 17 residues. The germline V and J ends were trimmed by 1 base and 0 bases, with 15 bases remaining between them. Germline V gene sequence: CDR1 SGHVS, CDR2 FNYEAQ. The CDR3 DNA follows: TGTGCCAGCAGCTTAGTCGGCGGGGGGCGGGTGAACACTGAAGCTTTCTTT. Its protein is CASSLVGGGRVNTEAFF.

The chain carries TRBV27 and TRBJ2-5; 8 bases align to TRBD2. The V gene end was trimmed by 4 bases and the J gene end by 4 bases; junction bases not matched to a gene: 8. The CDR3 has 15 residues. Germline loops: CDR1 MNHEY, CDR2 SMNVEV (reference sequence). The CDR3 sequence is CASSSLSGEPETQYF. Written as DNA, the CDR3 is TGTGCCAGCAGTTCTCTTAGCGGGGAACCAGAGACCCAGTACTTC.

This clone was seen a few times. The chain is built from TRBV5-1 and TRBJ2-7, with 7 bases that match TRBD1. The germline V gene has CDR1 SGHRS and CDR2 YFSETQ. After removal of 5 bases from V and 3 bases from J, the junction contained 11 bases not matched to a gene. CDR3 size: 15 residues. The DNA for the CDR3 is TGCGCCAGCAGTCCCGGGACAGCCGAACTCTACGAGCAGTACTTC. It translates to CASSPGTAELYEQYF.

This clone was seen just once. The chain couples TRBV11-2 to TRBJ1-1; tentative D call: TRBD1 (6 bases). V lost 3 bases, J lost 0 bases, and 8 bases lay in between. This CDR3 comprises 14 residues. Germline V CDR1 and CDR2: SGHAT, FQNNGV. CDR3 sequence: CASSFQGMNTEAFF. The CDR3 DNA reads as TGTGCCAGCAGCTTCCAGGGGATGAACACTGAAGCTTTCTTT.

V is TRBV25-1 and J is TRBJ1-2; D uncertain. Between the trimmed V and J ends, which lost 2 bases and 3 bases, there was a span of 7 bases. The CDR3 extends over 13 amino acids. In germline, CDR1 is MGHDK, CDR2 SYGVNS. CDR3 region: CASSEVVHYGYTF. The CDR3 DNA reads as TGTGCCAGCAGTGAAGTAGTCCACTATGGCTACACCTTC.

This chain uses TRBV11-1 with TRBJ1-2; D is unclear. The CDR3 extends over 13 amino acids. The V gene lost 5 bases and the J gene lost 8 bases, with 15 bases spanning the gap. Germline assignment: CDR1 SGHAT and CDR2 FQDESV (reference sequence). This CDR3 is CASSPNNPGGYTF. The CDR3 nucleotides are TGTGCCAGCAGCCCGAATAACCCGGGGGGCTACACCTTC.

This chain links TRBV27 with TRBJ2-1; possible D gene TRBD1, 7 bases. The V and J ends lost 6 bases and 5 bases respectively, with 20 bases between them. Germline V gene data show CDR1 as MNHEY and CDR2 as SMNVEV (reference sequence). This CDR3 is 16 amino acids long. The CDR3 nucleotides are TGTGCCAGCAGGCTCTCAGGGGGGTGGATGGACAATGAGCAGTTCTTC. It translates to CASRLSGGWMDNEQFF.

This clone was detected only a few times. The rearrangement uses TRBV5-6 and TRBJ1-1; 7 positions match TRBD1. V was pared by 6 bases and J by 1 base, with 9 bases of the junction left unmatched. The CDR3 has 15 amino acids. Germline loops: CDR1 SGHDT, CDR2 YYEEEE. CDR3 DNA sequence: TGTGCCAGCATCGAGGCCCGACAGGGGAACACTGAAGCTTTCTTT. Translating gives CASIEARQGNTEAFF.

This chain links TRBV7-8 with TRBJ1-5; weak D call: TRBD1 (5 bases). V was cut by 1 base and J by 4 bases, with 8 bases left in between. The CDR3 totals 14 residues. Germline CDR1 SGHVS, CDR2 FQNEAQ. The CDR3 sequence: CASSLGQFNQPQHF. CDR3 sequence (DNA): TGTGCCAGCAGCTTAGGACAGTTTAATCAGCCCCAGCATTTT.